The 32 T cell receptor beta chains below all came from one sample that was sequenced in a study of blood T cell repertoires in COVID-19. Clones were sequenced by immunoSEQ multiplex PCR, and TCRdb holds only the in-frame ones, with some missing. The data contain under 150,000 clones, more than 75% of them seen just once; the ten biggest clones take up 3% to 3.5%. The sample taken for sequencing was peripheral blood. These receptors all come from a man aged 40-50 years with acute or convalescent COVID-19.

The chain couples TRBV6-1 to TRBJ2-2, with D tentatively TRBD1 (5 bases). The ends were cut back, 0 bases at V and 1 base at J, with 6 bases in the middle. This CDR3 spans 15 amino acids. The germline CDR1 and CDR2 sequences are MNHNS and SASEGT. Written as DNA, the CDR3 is TGTGCCAGCAGTGAAGCGCAGGGGAACACCGGGGAGCTGTTTTTT. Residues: CASSEAQGNTGELFF.

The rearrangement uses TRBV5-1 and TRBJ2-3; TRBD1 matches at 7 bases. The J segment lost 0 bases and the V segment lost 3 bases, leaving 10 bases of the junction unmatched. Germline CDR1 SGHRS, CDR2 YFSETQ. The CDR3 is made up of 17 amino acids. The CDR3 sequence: CASSSLATGSSTDTQYF. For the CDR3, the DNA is TGCGCCAGCAGCTCCCTCGCGACAGGGTCTAGCACAGATACGCAGTATTTT.

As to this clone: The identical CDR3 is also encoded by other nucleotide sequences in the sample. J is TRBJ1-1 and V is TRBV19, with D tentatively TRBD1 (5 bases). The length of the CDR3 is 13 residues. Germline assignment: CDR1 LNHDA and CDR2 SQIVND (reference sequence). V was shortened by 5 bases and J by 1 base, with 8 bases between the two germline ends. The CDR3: CASSATGNTEAFF. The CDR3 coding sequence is TGTGCCAGTAGTGCTACAGGGAACACTGAAGCTTTCTTT.

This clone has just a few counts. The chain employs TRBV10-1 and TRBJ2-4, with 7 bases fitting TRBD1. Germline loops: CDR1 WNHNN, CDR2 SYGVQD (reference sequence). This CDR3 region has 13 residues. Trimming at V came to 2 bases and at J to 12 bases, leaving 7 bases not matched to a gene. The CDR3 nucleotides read TGCGCCAGCAGTGAGCCCCTCGACAGGGATCAGTACTTC. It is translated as CASSEPLDRDQYF.

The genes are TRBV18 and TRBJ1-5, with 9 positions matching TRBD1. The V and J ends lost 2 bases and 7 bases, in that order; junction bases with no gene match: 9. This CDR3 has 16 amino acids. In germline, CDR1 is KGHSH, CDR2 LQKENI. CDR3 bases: TGTGCCAGCTCACCAGCTACAGGGGGCGCGGGACAGCCCCAGCATTTT. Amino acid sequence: CASSPATGGAGQPQHF. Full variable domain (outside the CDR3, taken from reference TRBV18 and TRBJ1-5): NAGVMQNPRHLVRRRGQEARLRCSPMKGHSHVYWYRQLPEEGLKFMVYLQKENIIDESGMPKERFSAEFPKEGPSILRIQQVVRGDSAAYFCASSPATGGAGQPQHFGDGTRLSIL.

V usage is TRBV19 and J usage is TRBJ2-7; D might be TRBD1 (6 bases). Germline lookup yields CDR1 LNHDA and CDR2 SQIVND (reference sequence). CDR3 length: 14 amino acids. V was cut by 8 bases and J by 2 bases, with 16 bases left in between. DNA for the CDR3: TGTGCCAGTTCCCCCCAGGGGTCCACCTACGAGCAGTACTTC. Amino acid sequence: CASSPQGSTYEQYF.

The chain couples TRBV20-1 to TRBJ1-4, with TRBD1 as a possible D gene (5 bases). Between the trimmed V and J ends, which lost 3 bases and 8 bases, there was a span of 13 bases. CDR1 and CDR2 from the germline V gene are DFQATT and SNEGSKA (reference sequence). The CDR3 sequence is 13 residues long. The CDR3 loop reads CSASAGGDEKLFF. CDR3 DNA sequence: TGCAGTGCTAGTGCGGGAGGGGACGAAAAACTGTTTTTT.

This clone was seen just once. The CDR3 region has the DNA TGTGCCAGCAGTGAGGAAGGGCAGGGGTCGGATACGCAGTATTTT. Translated: CASSEEGQGSDTQYF. V usage is TRBV2 and J usage is TRBJ2-3, with D maybe TRBD1 (6 bases). V lost 3 bases, J lost 6 bases, and 16 bases lay in between. This CDR3 region has 15 residues. The germline gives CDR1 SNHLY, CDR2 FYNNEI.

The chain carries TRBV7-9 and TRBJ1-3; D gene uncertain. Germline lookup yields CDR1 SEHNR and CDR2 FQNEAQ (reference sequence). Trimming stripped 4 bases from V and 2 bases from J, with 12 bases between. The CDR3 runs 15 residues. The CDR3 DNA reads TGTGCCAGCAGCTCAGTGGCCCGGGCTGGAAACACCATATATTTT. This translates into CASSSVARAGNTIYF.

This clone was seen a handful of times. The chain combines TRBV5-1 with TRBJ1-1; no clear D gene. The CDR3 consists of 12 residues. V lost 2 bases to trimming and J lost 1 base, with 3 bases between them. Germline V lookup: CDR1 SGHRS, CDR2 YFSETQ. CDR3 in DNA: TGCGCCAGCAGCTTTCAGAACACTGAAGCTTTCTTT. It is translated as CASSFQNTEAFF. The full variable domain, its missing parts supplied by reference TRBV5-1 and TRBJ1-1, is KAGVTQTPRYLIKTRGQQVTLSCSPISGHRSVSWYQQTPGQGLQFLFEYFSETQRNKGNFPGRFSGRQFSNSRSEMNVSTLELGDSALYLCASSFQNTEAFFGQGTRLTVV.

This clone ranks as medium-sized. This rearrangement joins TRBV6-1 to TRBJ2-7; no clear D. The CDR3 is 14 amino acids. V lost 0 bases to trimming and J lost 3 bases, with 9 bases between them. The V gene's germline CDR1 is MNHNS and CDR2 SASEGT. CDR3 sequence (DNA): TGTGCCAGCAGTGAAGCAATTAGTGGCTACGAGCAGTACTTC. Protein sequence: CASSEAISGYEQYF.

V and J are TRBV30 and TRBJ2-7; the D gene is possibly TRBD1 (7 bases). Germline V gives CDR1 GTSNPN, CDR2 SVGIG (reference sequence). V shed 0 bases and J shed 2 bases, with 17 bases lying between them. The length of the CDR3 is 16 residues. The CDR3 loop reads CAWSVLGGTVAYEQYF. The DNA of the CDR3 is TGTGCCTGGAGTGTACTAGGGGGGACAGTAGCCTACGAGCAGTACTTC.

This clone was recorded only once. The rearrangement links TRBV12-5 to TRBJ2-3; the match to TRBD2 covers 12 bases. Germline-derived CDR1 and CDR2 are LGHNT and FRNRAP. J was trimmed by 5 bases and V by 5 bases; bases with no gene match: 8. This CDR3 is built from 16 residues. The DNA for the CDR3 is TGTGCTAGTGGTGCCGCTAGCGGGGGGGCCCTAGATACGCAGTATTTT. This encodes CASGAASGGALDTQYF.

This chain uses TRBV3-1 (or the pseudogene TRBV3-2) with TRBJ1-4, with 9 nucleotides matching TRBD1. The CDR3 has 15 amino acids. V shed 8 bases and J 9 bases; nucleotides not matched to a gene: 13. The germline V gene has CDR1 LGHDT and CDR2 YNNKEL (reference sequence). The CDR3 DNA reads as TGTGCCAGCTGCACAACAGGGGGCATTTCGAAAAAACTGTTTTTT. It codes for CASCTTGGISKKLFF.

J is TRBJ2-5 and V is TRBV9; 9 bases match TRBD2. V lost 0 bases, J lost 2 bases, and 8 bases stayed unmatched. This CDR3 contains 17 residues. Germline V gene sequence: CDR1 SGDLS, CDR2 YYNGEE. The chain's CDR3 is CASSVVGSGGIQETQYF. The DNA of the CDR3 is TGTGCCAGCAGCGTAGTGGGTAGCGGGGGAATACAAGAGACCCAGTACTTC.

The CDR3 sequence is CASSIGQGEKLFF. Here the CDR3 DNA reads TGTGCCAGCAGCATTGGACAGGGGGAAAAACTGTTTTTT. This chain uses TRBV7-8 with TRBJ1-4; TRBD1 agrees at 9 bases. Losses at the gene ends were 5 bases for V and 8 bases for J; bases not matched to a gene: 3. The CDR3 totals 13 residues. Germline values: CDR1 SGHVS, CDR2 FQNEAQ.

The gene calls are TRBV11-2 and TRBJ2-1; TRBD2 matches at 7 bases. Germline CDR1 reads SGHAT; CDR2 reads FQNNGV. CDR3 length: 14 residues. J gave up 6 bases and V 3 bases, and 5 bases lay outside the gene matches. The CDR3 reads CASSFLTSSNEQFF. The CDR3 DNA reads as TGTGCCAGCAGCTTCTTGACTAGCAGCAATGAGCAGTTCTTC.

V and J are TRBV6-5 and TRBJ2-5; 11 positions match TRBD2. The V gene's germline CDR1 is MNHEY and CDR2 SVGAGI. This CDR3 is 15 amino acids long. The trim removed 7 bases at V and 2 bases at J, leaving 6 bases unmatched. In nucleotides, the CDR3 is TGTGCCAGCATCATTTCTAGCGGGGGGCAAGAGACCCAGTACTTC. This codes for CASIISSGGQETQYF.

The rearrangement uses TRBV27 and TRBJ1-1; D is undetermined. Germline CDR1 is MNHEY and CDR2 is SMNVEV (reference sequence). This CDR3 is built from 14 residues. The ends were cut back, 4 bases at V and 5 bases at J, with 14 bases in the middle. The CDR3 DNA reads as TGTGCCAGCAGTTCCCATCCGACCGGGACTGAAGCTTTCTTT. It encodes CASSSHPTGTEAFF.

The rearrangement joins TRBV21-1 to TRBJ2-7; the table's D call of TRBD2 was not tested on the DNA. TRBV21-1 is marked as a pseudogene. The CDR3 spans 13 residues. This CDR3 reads CASSNHRTHEQYF. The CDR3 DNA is TGTGCCAGCAGCAATCACCGGACTCACGAGCAGTACTTC.

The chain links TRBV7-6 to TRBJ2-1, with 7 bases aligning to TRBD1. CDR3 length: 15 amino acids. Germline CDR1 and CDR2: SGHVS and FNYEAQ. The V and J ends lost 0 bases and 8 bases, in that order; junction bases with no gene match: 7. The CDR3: CASSLALTGAHEQFF. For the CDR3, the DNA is TGTGCCAGCAGCTTAGCCCTTACAGGGGCACATGAGCAGTTCTTC.

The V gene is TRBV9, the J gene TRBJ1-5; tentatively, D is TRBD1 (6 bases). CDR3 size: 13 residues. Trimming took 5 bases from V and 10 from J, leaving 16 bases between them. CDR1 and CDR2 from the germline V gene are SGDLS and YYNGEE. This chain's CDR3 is CASRSSPGQPQHF. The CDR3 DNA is TGTGCCAGCAGGTCCTCCCCGGGACAACCCCAGCATTTT.

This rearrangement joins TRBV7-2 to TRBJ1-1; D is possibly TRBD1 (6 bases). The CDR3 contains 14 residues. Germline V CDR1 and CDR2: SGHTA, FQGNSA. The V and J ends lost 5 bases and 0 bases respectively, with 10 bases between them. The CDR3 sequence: CASSQQGVNTEAFF. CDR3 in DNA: TGTGCCAGCAGCCAACAGGGAGTGAACACTGAAGCTTTCTTT.

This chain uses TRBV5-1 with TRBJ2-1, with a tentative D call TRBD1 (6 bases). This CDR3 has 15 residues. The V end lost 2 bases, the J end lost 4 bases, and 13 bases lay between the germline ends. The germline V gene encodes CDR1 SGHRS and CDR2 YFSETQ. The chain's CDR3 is CASSLGQPRYNEQFF. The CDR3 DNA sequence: TGCGCCAGCAGCTTAGGACAGCCTAGGTACAATGAGCAGTTCTTC.

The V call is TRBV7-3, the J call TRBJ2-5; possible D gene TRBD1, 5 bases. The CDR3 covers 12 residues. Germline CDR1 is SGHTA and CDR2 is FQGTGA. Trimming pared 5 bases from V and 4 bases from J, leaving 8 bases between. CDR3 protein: CASSAQGETQYF. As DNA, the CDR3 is TGTGCCAGCAGCGCCCAGGGAGAGACCCAGTACTTC.

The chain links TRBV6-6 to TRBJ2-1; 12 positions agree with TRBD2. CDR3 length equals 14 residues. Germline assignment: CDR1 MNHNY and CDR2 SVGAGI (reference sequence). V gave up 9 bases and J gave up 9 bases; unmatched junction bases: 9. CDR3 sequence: CASSSGGAISEQFF. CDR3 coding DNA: TGTGCCAGTTCTAGCGGGGGGGCAATATCTGAGCAGTTCTTC.

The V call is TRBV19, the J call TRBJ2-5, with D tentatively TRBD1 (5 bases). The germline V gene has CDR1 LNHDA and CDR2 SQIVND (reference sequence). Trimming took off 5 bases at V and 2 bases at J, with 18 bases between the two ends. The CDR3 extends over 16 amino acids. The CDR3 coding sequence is TGTGCCAGTAGTCCATTCAGACAGCAGGAACAAGAGACCCAGTACTTC. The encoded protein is CASSPFRQQEQETQYF.

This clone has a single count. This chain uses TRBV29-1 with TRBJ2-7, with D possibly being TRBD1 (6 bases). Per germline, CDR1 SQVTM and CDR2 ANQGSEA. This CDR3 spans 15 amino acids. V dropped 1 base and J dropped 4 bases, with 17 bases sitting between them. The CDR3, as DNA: TGCAGCGTTGAAGCATCGGGGCAGGGGTCTTACGAGCAGTACTTC. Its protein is CSVEASGQGSYEQYF.

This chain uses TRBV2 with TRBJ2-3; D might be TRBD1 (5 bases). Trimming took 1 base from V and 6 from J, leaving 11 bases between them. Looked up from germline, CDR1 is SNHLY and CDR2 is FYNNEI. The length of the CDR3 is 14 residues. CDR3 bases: TGTGCCAGCAGTGAAGGGCAGGGTTGGGATACGCAGTATTTT. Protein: CASSEGQGWDTQYF.

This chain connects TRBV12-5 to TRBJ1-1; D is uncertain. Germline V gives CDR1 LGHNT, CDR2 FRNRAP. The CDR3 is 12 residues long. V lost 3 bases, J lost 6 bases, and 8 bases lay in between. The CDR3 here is CASGFFRAEAFF. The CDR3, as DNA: TGTGCTAGTGGTTTCTTTCGGGCTGAAGCTTTCTTT.

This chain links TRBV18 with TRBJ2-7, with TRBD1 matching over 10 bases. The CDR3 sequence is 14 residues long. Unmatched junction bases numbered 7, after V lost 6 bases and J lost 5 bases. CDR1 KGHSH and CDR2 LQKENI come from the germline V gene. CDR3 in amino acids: CASSRTGGSHEQYF. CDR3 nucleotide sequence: TGTGCCAGCTCCCGGACAGGGGGATCCCACGAGCAGTACTTC.

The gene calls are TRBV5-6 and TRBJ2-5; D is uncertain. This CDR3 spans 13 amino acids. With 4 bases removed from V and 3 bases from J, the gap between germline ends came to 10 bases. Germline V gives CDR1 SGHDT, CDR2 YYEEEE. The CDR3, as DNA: TGTGCCAGCAGCGACTGGAAAAAAGAGACCCAGTACTTC. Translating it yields CASSDWKKETQYF.